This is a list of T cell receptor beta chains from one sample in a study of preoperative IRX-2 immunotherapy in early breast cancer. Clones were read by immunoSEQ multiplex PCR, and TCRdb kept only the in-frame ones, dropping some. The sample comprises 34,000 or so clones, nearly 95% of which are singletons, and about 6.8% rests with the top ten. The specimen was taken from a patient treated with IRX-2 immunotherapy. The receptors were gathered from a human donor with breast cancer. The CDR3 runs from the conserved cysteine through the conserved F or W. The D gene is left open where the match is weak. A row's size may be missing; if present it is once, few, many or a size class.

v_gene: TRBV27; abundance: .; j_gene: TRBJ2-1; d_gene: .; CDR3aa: CATAGHNEQFF; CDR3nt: TGTGCCACAGCAGGTCACAATGAGCAGTTCTTC
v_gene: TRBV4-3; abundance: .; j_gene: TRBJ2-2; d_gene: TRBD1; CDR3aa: CASSQPFPGQGATGELFF; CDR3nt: TGCGCCAGCAGCCAACCCTTCCCGGGACAGGGGGCCACCGGGGAGCTGTTTTTT
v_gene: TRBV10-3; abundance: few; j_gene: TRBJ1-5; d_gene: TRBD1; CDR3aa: CAISQGQTINQPQHF; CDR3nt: TGTGCCATCAGTCAGGGACAGACGATCAATCAGCCCCAGCATTTT
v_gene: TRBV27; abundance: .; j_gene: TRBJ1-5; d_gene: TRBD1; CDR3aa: CASSPNRGLFYQPQHF; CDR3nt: TGTGCCAGCAGTCCAAACAGGGGGCTCTTTTATCAGCCCCAGCATTTT
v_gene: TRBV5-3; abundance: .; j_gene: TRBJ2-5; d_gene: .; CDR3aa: CARSFYIRGRDGETQYF; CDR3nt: TGTGCCAGAAGCTTCTATATCCGGGGTCGAGATGGGGAGACCCAGTACTTC
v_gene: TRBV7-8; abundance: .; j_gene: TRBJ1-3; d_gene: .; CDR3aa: CASSLQGPRRGNTIYF; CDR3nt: TGTGCCAGCAGCCTCCAGGGACCTCGAAGGGGAAACACCATATATTTT
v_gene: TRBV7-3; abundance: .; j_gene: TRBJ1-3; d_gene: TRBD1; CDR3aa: CASSSRGQGGSSGNTIYF; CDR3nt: TGTGCCAGCAGCTCCCGAGGACAGGGTGGGAGCTCTGGAAACACCATATATTTT
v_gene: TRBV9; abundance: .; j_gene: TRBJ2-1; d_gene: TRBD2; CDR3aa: CASSGRLAGGDEQFF; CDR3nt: TGTGCCAGCAGCGGAAGACTAGCGGGAGGCGATGAGCAGTTCTTC
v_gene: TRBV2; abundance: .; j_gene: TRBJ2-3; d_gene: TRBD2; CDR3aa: CASKAGAPGTDTQYF; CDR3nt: TGTGCCAGCAAAGCGGGAGCCCCAGGCACAGATACGCAGTATTTT
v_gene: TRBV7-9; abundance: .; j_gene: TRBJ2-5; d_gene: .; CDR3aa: CASSLAGNREETQYF; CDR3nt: TGTGCCAGCAGCTTGGCCGGGAACAGGGAAGAGACCCAGTACTTC
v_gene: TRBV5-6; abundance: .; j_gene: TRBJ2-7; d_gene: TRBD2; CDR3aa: CASSIRPAGSYEQYF; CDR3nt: TGTGCCAGCAGCATTAGGCCAGCGGGGTCCTACGAGCAGTACTTC
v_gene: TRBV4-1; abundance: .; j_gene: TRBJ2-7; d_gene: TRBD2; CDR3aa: CASSQRTLGLAISYEQYF; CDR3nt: TGCGCCAGCAGCCAACGAACCCTGGGACTAGCGATCTCCTACGAGCAGTACTTC
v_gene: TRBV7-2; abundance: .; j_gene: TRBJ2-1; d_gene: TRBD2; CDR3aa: CASSSFGLANNEQFF; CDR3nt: TGTGCCAGCAGCTCTTTTGGACTAGCTAACAATGAGCAGTTCTTC
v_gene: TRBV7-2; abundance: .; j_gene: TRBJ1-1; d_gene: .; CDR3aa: CASRPQGRTGAEAFF; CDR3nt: TGTGCCAGCAGACCACAGGGACGGACGGGAGCTGAAGCTTTCTTT
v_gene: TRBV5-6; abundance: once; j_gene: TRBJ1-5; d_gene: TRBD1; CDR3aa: CASSSTGKYQPQHF; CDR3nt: TGTGCCAGCAGCTCGACAGGGAAGTATCAGCCCCAGCATTTT
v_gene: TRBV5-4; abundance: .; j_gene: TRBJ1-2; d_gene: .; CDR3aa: CASSFYLTAPNYGYTF; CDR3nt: TGTGCCAGCAGCTTTTACTTAACTGCGCCAAACTATGGCTACACCTTC
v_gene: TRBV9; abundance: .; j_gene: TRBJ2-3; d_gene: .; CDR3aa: CASSVAGGGRDTQYF; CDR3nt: TGTGCCAGCAGCGTAGCTGGGGGGGGGCGAGATACGCAGTATTTT
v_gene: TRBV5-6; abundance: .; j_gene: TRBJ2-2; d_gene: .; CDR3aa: CASSPREGGQNTGELFF; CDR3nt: TGTGCCAGCAGCCCCAGGGAAGGCGGGCAGAACACCGGGGAGCTGTTTTTT
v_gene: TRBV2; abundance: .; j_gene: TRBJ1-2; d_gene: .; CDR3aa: CASSPSRAHYGYTF; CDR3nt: TGTGCCAGCAGCCCTTCCCGCGCCCACTATGGCTACACCTTC
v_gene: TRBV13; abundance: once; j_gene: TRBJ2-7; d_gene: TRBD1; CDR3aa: CASRHRDRAAYEQYF; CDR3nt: TGTGCCAGCAGACACCGGGACAGGGCGGCCTACGAGCAGTACTTC
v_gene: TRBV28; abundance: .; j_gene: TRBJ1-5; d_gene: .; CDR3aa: CASSRNQPQHF; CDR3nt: TGTGCCAGCAGCAGGAATCAGCCCCAGCATTTT
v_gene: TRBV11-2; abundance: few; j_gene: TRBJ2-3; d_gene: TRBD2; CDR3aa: CASSLGLAVRADTQYF; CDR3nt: TGTGCCAGCAGCTTGGGACTAGCTGTTCGGGCAGATACGCAGTATTTT
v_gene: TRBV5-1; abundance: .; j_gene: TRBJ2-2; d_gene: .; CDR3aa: CASSLGGNPTGELFF; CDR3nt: TGCGCCAGCAGCTTGGGCGGGAATCCAACCGGGGAGCTGTTTTTT
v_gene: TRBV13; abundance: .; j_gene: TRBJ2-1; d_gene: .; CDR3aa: CASSLTIEQFF; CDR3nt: TGTGCCAGCAGTTTAACTATCGAGCAGTTCTTC
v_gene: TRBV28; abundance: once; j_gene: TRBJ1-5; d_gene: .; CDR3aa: CASSLVGAGQPQHF; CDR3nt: TGTGCCAGCAGTTTAGTCGGGGCGGGTCAGCCCCAGCATTTT
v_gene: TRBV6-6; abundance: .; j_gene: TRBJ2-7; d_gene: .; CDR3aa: CASSYTLGRSYEQYF; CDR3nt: TGTGCCAGCAGTTACACCCTAGGGCGCTCCTACGAGCAGTACTTC
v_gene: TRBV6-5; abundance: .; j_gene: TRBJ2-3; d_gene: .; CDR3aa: CASSYNRATDTQYF; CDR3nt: TGTGCCAGCAGTTACAACCGGGCCACAGATACGCAGTATTTT
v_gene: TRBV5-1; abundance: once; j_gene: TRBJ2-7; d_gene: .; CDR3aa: CASSLRDVWVGSYEQYF; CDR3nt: TGCGCCAGCAGCTTGAGAGATGTTTGGGTCGGCTCCTACGAGCAGTACTTC
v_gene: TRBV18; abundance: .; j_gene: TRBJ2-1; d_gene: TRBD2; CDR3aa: CASSLNDPGLAGVNNEQFF; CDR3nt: TGTGCCAGCTCCTTAAACGACCCGGGACTAGCGGGAGTTAACAATGAGCAGTTCTTC
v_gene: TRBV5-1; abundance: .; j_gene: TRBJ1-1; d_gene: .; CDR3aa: CASSLGRSNEAFF; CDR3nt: TGCGCCAGCAGCTTGGGACGGTCCAATGAAGCTTTCTTT
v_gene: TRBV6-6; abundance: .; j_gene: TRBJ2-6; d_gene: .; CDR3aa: CASSHRGGANVLTF; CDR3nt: TGTGCCAGCAGCCACCGCGGTGGGGCCAACGTCCTGACTTTC
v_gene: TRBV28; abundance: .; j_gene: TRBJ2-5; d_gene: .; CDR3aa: CASYSALETQYF; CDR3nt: TGTGCCAGCTACAGTGCCTTAGAGACCCAGTACTTC
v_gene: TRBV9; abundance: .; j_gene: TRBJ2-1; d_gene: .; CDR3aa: CASSVYGGSQSYNEQFF; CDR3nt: TGTGCCAGCAGCGTATATGGTGGGAGCCAATCCTACAATGAGCAGTTCTTC
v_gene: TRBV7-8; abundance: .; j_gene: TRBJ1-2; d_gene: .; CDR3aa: CASSIDTSYGYTF; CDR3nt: TGTGCCAGCAGCATCGATACCTCTTATGGCTACACCTTC
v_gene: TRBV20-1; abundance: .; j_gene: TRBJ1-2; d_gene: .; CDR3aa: CSASDFYGYTF; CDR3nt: TGCAGTGCCTCAGACTTCTATGGCTACACCTTC
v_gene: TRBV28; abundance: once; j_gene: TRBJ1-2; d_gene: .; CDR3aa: CASSPGGGTSYGYTF; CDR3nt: TGTGCCAGCAGTCCGGGAGGAGGGACAAGCTATGGCTACACCTTC
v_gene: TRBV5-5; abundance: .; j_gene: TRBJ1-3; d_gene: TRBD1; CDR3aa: CASSFHLTTGQGGNTIYF; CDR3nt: TGTGCCAGCAGCTTCCACCTTACGACAGGACAGGGTGGAAACACCATATATTTT
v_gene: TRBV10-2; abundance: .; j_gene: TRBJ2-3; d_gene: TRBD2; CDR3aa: CASSQAGGRTDTQYF; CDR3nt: TGCGCCAGCAGTCAGGCGGGGGGGCGCACAGATACGCAGTATTTT
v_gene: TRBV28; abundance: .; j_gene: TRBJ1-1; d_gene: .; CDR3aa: CASSQNLNTEAFF; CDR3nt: TGTGCCAGCAGTCAGAACCTGAACACTGAAGCTTTCTTT
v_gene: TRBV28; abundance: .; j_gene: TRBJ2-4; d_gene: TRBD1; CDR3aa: CASTEDRVRNIQYF; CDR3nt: TGTGCCAGCACCGAAGACAGGGTACGAAACATTCAGTACTTC
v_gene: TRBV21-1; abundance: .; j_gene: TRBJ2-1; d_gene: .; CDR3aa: CASRRGYNEQFF; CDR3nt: TGTGCCAGCAGGAGGGGCTACAATGAGCAGTTCTTC
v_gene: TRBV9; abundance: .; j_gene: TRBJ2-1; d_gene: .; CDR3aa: CASSVDQVQYNEQFF; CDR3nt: TGTGCCAGCAGCGTAGACCAGGTTCAATACAATGAGCAGTTCTTC
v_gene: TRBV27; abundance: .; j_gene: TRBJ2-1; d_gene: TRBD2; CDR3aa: CASRQSTRREARRTEQFF; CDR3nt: TGTGCCAGCAGACAGTCTACGAGGCGGGAGGCCCGGAGGACTGAGCAGTTCTTC
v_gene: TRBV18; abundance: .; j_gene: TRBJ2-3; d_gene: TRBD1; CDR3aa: CASSPRTGSDTQYF; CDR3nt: TGTGCCAGCTCACCTCGGACAGGGTCAGATACGCAGTATTTT
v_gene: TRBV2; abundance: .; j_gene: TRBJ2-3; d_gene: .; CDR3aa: CASSDRVAGGDTQYF; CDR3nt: TGTGCCAGCAGTGATAGGGTTGCAGGCGGCGATACGCAGTATTTT
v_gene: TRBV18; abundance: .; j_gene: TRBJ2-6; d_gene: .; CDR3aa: CASSPVVFGANVLTF; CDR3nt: TGTGCCAGCTCACCTGTTGTCTTTGGGGCCAACGTCCTGACTTTC
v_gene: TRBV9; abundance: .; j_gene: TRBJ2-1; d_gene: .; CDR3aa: CASSGREQFF; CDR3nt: TGTGCCAGCAGCGGCCGGGAGCAGTTCTTC
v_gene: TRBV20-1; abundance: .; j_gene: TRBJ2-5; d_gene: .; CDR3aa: CSASGYETQYF; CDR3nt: TGCAGTGCTAGCGGTTACGAGACCCAGTACTTC
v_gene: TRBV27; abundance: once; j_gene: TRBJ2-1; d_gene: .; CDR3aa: CASRPSRAGNEQFF; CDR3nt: TGTGCCAGCAGACCCTCGCGTGCGGGCAATGAGCAGTTCTTC
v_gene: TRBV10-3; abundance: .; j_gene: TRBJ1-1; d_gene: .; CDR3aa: CAISARGDAEAFF; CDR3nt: TGTGCCATCAGTGCTAGGGGTGATGCTGAAGCTTTCTTT
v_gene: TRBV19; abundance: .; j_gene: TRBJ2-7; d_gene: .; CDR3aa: CASSIIGDEQYF; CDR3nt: TGTGCCAGTAGTATTATAGGGGACGAGCAGTACTTC
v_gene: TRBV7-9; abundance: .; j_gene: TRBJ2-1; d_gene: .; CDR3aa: CASSLGVNEQFF; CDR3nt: TGTGCCAGCAGCTTAGGGGTCAATGAGCAGTTCTTC
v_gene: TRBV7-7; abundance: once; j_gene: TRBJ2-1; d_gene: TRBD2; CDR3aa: CASSSGALAGGYNEQFF; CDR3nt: TGTGCTAGCAGCTCAGGGGCACTAGCGGGAGGCTACAATGAGCAGTTCTTC
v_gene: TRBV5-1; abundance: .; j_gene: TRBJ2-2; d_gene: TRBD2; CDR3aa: CASSSGGVNTGELFF; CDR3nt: TGCGCCAGCAGCTCCGGGGGGGTGAACACCGGGGAGCTGTTTTTT
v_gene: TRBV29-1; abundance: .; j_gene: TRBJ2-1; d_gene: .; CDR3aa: CSVKELGEQFF; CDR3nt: TGCAGCGTTAAAGAGCTAGGGGAGCAGTTCTTC
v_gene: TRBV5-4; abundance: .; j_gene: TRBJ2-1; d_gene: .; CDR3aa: CATSHYNEQFF; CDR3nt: TGTGCCACCTCACACTACAATGAGCAGTTCTTC
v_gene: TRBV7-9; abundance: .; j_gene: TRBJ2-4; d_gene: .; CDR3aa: CASSLGTVDIQYF; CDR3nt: TGTGCCAGCAGCTTAGGGACTGTAGACATTCAGTACTTC
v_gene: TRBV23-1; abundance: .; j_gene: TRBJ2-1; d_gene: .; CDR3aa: CASSQSFRDPYNEQFF; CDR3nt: TGCGCCAGCAGTCAATCCTTCCGGGACCCCTACAATGAGCAGTTCTTC